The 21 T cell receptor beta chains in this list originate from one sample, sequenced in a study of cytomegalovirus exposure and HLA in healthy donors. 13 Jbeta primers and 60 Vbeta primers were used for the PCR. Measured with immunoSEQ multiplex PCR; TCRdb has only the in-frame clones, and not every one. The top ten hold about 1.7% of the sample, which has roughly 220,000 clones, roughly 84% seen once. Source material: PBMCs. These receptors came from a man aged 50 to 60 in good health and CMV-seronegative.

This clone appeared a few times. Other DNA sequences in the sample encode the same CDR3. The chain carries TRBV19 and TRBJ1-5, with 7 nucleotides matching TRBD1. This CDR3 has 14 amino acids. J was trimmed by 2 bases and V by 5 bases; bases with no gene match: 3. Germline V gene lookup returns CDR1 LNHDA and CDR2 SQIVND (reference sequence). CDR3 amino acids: CASSLGTGNQPQHF. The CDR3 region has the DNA TGTGCCAGTAGTCTCGGGACAGGCAATCAGCCCCAGCATTTT.

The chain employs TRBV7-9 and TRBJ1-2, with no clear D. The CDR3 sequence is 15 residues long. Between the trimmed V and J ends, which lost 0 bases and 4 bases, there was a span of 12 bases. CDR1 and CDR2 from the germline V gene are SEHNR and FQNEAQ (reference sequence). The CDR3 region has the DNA TGTGCCAGCAGCTTAGCAACGGTATGGAGCTATGGCTACACCTTC. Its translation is CASSLATVWSYGYTF.

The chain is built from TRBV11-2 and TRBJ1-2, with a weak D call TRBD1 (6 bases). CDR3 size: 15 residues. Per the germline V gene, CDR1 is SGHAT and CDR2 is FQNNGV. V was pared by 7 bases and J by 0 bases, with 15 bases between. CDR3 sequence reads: CASTLSGQANYGYTF. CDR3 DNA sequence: TGTGCCAGCACCCTATCGGGACAAGCTAACTATGGCTACACCTTC.

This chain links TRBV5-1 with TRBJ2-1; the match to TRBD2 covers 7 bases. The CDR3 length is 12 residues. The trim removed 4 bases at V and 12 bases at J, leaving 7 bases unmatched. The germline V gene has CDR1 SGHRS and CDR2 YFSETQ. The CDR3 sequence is CASSPGGIGQFF. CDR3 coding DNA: TGCGCCAGCAGCCCCGGGGGGATAGGGCAGTTCTTC.

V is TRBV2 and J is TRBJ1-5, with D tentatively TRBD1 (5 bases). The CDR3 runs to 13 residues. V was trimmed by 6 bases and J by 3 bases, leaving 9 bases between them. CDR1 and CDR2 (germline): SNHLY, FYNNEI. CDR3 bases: TGTGCCAGCAGGCGACAGAACAATCAGCCCCAGCATTTT. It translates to CASRRQNNQPQHF.

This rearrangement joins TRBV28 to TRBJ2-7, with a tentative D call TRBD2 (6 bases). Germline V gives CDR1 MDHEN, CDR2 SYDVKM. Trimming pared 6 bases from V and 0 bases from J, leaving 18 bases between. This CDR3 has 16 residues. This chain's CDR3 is CASSRFPGGPSYEQYF. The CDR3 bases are TGTGCCAGCAGCAGGTTCCCCGGGGGACCCTCCTACGAGCAGTACTTC.

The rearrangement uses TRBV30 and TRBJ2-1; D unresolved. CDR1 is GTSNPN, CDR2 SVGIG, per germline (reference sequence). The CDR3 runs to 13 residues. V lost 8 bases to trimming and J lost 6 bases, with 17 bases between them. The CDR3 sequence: CALVPLAPNEQFF. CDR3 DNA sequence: TGTGCCCTGGTCCCCTTAGCCCCCAATGAGCAGTTCTTC.

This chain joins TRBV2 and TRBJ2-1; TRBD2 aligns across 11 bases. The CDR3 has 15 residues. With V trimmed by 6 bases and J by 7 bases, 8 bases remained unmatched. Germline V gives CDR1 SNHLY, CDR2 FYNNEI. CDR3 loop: CASSMLAGGRNEQFF. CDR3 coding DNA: TGTGCCAGCAGCATGCTAGCGGGAGGAAGGAATGAGCAGTTCTTC.

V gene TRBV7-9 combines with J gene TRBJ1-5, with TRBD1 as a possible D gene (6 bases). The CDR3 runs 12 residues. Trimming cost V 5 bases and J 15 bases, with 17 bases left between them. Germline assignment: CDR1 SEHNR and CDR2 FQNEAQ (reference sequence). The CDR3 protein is CASSPEGGVWHF. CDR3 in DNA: TGTGCCAGCAGCCCAGAGGGGGGGGTCTGGCATTTT.

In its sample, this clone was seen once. The DNA for the CDR3 is TGTGCCAGCAGCGACAGGGGGTCCTATGGCTACACCTTC. It yields the protein CASSDRGSYGYTF. This sequence joins TRBV6-6 and TRBJ1-2; 9 bases are shared with TRBD1. The V gene's germline CDR1 is MNHNY and CDR2 SVGAGI (reference sequence). The CDR3 extends over 13 amino acids. J gave up 4 bases and V 6 bases, and 3 bases lay outside the gene matches.

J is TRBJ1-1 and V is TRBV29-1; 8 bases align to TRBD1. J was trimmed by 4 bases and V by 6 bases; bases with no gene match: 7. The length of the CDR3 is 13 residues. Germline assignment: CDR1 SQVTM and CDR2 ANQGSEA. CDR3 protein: CSVRDRTPTEAFF. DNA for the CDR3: TGCAGCGTCCGGGACAGGACCCCCACTGAAGCTTTCTTT.

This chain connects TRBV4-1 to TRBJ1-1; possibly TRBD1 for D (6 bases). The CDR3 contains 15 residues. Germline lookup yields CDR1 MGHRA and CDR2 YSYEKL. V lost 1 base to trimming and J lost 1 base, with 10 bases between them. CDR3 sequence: CASSQAGRGNTEAFF. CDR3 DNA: TGCGCCAGCAGCCAAGCCGGCAGGGGGAACACTGAAGCTTTCTTT.

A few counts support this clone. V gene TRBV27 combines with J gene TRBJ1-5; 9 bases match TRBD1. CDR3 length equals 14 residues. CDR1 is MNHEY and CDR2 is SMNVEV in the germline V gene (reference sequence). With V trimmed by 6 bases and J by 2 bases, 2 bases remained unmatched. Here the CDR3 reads CASSRTGGNQPQHF. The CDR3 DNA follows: TGTGCCAGCAGCCGGACAGGGGGCAATCAGCCCCAGCATTTT.

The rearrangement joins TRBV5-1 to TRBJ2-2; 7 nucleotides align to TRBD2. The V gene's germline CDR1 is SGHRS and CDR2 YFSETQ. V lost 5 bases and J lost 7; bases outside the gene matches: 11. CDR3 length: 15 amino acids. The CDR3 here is CASRRTSREVGELFF. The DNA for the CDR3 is TGCGCCAGCAGGCGGACTAGTCGCGAGGTCGGGGAGCTGTTTTTT.

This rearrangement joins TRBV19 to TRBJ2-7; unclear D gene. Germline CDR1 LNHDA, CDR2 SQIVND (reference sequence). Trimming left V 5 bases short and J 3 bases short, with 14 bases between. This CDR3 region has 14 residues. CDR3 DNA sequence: TGTGCCAGTAGTTTCCCGGGTCTTAACTACGAGCAGTACTTC. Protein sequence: CASSFPGLNYEQYF.

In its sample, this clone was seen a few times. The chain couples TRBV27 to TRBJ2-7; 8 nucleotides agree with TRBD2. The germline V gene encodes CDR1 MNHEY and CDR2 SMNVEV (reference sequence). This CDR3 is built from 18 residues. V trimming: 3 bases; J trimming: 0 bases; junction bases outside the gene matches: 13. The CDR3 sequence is CASSLRSAAGGPSYEQYF. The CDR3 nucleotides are TGTGCCAGCAGTTTGCGCTCTGCGGCGGGAGGTCCCTCCTACGAGCAGTACTTC.

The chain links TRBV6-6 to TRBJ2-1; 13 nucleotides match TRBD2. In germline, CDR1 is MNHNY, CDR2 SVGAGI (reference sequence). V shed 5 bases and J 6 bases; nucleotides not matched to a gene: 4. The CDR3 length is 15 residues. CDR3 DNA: TGTGCCAGCAGTAGGACTAGCGGGAGCTCCAATGAGCAGTTCTTC. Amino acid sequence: CASSRTSGSSNEQFF.

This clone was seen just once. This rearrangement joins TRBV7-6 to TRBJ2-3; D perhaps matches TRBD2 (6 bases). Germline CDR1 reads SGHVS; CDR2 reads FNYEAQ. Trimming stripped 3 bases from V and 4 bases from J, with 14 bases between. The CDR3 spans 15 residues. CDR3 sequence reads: CASSFLGGRADTQYF. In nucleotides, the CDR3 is TGTGCCAGCAGCTTCCTGGGGGGTCGCGCAGATACGCAGTATTTT.

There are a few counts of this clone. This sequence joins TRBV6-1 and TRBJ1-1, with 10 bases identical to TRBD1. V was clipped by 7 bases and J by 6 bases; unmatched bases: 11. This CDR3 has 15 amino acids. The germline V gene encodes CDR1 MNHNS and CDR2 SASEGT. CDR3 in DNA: TGTGCCAGCAACGCCCGGGACAGGGGCTCCCCTGAAGCTTTCTTT. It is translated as CASNARDRGSPEAFF.

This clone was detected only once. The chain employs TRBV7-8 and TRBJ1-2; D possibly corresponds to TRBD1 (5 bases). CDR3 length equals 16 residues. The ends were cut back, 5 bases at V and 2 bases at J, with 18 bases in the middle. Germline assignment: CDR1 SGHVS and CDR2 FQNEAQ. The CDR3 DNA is TGTGCCAGCAGCGCTCTTGGGGGGGAAGTGAACTATGGCTACACCTTC. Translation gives CASSALGGEVNYGYTF.

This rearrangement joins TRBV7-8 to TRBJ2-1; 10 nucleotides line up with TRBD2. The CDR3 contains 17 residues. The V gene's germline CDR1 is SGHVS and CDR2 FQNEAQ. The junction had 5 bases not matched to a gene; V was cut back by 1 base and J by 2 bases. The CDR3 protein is CASSLGLAGETYNEQFF. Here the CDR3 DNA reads TGTGCCAGCAGCTTAGGGCTAGCGGGAGAAACCTACAATGAGCAGTTCTTC.